This record looks at one T cell receptor beta chain sequence and its context. This entry belongs to a study of blood T cell repertoires in COVID-19. Looking at the study overall: Nucleic acid was either cDNA or gDNA, and it came from T cells, B-cell-depleted T cells, or PBMCs.

Clones were sequenced by immunoSEQ multiplex PCR, and TCRdb holds only the in-frame ones, with some missing. The table shows 270,000 or so clones, with around 90% occurring only once. The participants were between roughly 18 and 100 years old and came from about two dozen US areas. Cohort placement rested on clinical history that participants reported themselves. Specimen: PBMCs or T cells enriched from blood (not recorded which). This TCR was recovered from a woman aged 25 to 45 with acute COVID-19.

CDR3 bases: TGTGCCAGCAGACCCACAGGGGTGAACACTGAAGCTTTCTTT. It specifies CASRPTGVNTEAFF. The genes are TRBV6-5 and TRBJ1-1, with 7 bases that match TRBD1. The J segment lost 0 bases and the V segment lost 6 bases, leaving 4 bases of the junction unmatched. This CDR3 contains 14 residues. Germline CDR1 is MNHEY and CDR2 is SVGAGI.